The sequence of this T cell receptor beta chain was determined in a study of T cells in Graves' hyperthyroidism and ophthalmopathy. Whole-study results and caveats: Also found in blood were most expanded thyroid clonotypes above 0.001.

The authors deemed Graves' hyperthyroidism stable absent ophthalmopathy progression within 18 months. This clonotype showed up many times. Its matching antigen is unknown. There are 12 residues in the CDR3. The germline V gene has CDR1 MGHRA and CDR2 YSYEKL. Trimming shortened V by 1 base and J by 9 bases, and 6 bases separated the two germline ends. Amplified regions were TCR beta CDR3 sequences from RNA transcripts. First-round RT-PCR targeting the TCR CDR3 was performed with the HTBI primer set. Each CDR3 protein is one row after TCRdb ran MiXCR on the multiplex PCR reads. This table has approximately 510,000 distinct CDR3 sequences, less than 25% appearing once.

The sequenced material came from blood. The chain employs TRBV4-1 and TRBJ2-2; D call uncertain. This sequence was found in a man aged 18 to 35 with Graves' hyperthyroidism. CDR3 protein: CASSQVSRELFF. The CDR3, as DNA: TGCGCCAGCAGCCAAGTATCCCGGGAGCTGTTTTTT.